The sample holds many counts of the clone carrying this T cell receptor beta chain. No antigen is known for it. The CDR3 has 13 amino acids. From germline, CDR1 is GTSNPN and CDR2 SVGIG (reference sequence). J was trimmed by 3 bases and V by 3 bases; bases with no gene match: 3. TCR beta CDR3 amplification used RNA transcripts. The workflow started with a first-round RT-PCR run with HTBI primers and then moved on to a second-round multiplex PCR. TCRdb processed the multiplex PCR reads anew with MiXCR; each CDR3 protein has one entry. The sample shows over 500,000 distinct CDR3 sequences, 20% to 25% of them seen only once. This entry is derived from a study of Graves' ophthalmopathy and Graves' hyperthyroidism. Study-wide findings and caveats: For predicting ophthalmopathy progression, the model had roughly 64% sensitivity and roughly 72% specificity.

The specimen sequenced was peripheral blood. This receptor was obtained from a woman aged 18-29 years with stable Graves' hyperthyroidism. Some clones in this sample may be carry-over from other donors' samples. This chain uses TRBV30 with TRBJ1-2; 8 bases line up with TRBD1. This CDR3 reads CAWRSGGHYGYTF. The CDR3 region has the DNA TGTGCCTGGAGGTCAGGGGGCCACTATGGCTACACCTTC.